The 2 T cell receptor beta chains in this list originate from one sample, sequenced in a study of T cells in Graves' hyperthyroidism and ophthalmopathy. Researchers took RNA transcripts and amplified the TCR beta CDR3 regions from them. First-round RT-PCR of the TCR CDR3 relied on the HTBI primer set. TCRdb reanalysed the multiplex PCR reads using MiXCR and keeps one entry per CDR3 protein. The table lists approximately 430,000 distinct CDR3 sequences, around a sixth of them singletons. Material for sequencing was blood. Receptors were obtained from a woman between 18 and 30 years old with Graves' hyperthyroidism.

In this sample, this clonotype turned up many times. The CDR3 sequence: CSARTQRTDSYEQYF. CDR3 DNA: TGCAGTGCTCGGACTCAACGGACGGACTCCTACGAGCAGTACTTC. This rearrangement joins TRBV20-1 to TRBJ2-7; tentative D call: TRBD2 (5 bases). The CDR3 is 15 amino acids. CDR1 and CDR2 (germline): DFQATT, SNEGSKA (reference sequence). Trimming took 5 bases from V and 0 from J, leaving 17 bases between them.

The DNA of the CDR3 is TGTGCCAGCAGCCTGGGACTAGTAACCGGGGAGCTGTTTTTT. This translates into CASSLGLVTGELFF. The chain links TRBV3-1 to TRBJ2-2, with 8 bases identical to TRBD2. The germline V gene encodes CDR1 LGHDT and CDR2 YNNKEL (reference sequence). Trimming cost V 4 bases and J 5 bases; bases outside gene matches: 3. The CDR3 totals 14 residues.